The rows below give T cell receptor beta chains drawn from one sample of a study of blood T cell repertoires in COVID-19. Assay: immunoSEQ multiplex PCR; the TCRdb copy retains only in-frame clones and omits some. The sample shows approximately 200,000 clones, about 90% of them seen only once. Specimen: peripheral blood. The receptors originated from an older woman with acute or convalescent COVID-19. The CDR3 runs from the conserved cysteine through the conserved F or W. The D gene is left open where the match is weak. Clone size is shown for a subset of rows, as once, few, many or a class of expanded clone.

DNA	CDR3	size	D	V	J
TGTGCCAGCTCACTCTCTTCAGGGCAAGATAACTATGGCTACACCTTC	CASSLSSGQDNYGYTF	once	-	TRBV18	TRBJ1-2
TGTGCCAGCAACCCGGACAGGATGAACACTGAAGCTTTCTTT	CASNPDRMNTEAFF	-	TRBD1	TRBV5-6	TRBJ1-1
TGTGCCAGCAGCCGACAGCCTGGAAAACTGTTTTTT	CASSRQPGKLFF	-	-	TRBV6-2/TRBV6-3	TRBJ1-4
TGCGCCAGGAAGCGGGAGCGGAGGGACAATGAGCAGTTCTTC	CARKRERRDNEQFF	-	TRBD2	TRBV10-1	TRBJ2-1
TGTGCCAGCACATGGGGCAGCCTAAATTCACCCCTCCACTTT	CASTWGSLNSPLHF	-	-	TRBV2	TRBJ1-6
TGTGCCAGCAGCCAGACAGGGGGCTCAGAGACCCAGTACTTC	CASSQTGGSETQYF	once	TRBD1	TRBV6-6	TRBJ2-5
TGCGCCAGCAGCCAGATCCCCCTTCTAGCGGGAGTCCTCACAGATACGCAGTATTTT	CASSQIPLLAGVLTDTQYF	once	TRBD2	TRBV4-1	TRBJ2-3
TGCGCCAGCAGCTCCAACAGGGGCACCGGGGAGCTGTTTTTT	CASSSNRGTGELFF	-	TRBD1	TRBV5-1	TRBJ2-2
TGTGCCAGCAGTTACGGGCAGGTCACTGAAGCTTTCTTT	CASSYGQVTEAFF	few	-	TRBV6-5	TRBJ1-1
TGTGCCACAGACAGGGTGAGGGAGCAGTTCTTC	CATDRVREQFF	-	TRBD1	TRBV28	TRBJ2-1
TGTGCCAGTAAATCACAGGGAATATACACTGAAGCTTTCTTT	CASKSQGIYTEAFF	-	-	TRBV19	TRBJ1-1
TGTGCCAGCAGCCAAGGAGGGCTAGCGGGAGTGCGTATCTACAATGAGCAGTTCTTC	CASSQGGLAGVRIYNEQFF	-	TRBD2	TRBV3-1/TRBV3-2	TRBJ2-1
TGTGCCAGCAGCTTAGCCGCCTACGAGCAGTACTTC	CASSLAAYEQYF	few	-	TRBV11-2	TRBJ2-7
TGTGCCACCAGTGATTCGTCCAGGGGGTATGGCTACACCTTC	CATSDSSRGYGYTF	-	TRBD1	TRBV24-1	TRBJ1-2
TGTGCCAGCAGTTTATATGGAGTGGAGTCCTACGAGCAGTACTTC	CASSLYGVESYEQYF	-	-	TRBV27	TRBJ2-7